This TCR beta chain is from a study of cytomegalovirus exposure and HLA in healthy donors. Researchers ran the PCR with 60 Vbeta and 13 Jbeta primers. Sequencing was performed with immunoSEQ multiplex PCR; in TCRdb, only in-frame clones are kept and a portion is missing. Among more than 100,000 clones listed, around 69% were seen once. This clone came up a few times. Germline assignment: CDR1 LNHDA and CDR2 SQIVND (reference sequence). Trimming at V came to 6 bases and at J to 4 bases, leaving 3 bases not matched to a gene. The CDR3 runs 15 residues. V and J are TRBV19 and TRBJ2-1; 13 bases agree with TRBD2. Sequencing used PBMCs. The origin of this receptor is a woman aged 40 to 50 in good health and CMV-seropositive. CDR3 protein: CASSPTSGGYNEQFF. The CDR3 DNA follows: TGTGCCAGTAGCCCGACTAGCGGGGGGTACAATGAGCAGTTCTTC.